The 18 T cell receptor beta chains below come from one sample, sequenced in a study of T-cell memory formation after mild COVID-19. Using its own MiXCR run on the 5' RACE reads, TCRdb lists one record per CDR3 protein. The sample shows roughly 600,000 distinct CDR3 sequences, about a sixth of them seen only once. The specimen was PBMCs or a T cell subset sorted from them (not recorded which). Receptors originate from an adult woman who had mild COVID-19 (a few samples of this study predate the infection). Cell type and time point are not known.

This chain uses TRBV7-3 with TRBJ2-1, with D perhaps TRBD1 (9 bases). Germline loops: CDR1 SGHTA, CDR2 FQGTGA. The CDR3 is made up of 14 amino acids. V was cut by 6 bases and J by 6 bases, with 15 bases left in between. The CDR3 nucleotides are TGTGCCAGCAGAGACAGGGGGACTAGCAATGAGCAGTTCTTC. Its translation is CASRDRGTSNEQFF.

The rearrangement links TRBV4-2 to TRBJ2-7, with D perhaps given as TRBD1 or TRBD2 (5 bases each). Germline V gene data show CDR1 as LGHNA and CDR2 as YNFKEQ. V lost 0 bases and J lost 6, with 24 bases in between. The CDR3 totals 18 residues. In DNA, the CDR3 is TGTGCCAGCAGCCAAGATCTGTACTCAGGGAGCCGCCGTGGCGAGCAGTACTTC. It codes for CASSQDLYSGSRRGEQYF.

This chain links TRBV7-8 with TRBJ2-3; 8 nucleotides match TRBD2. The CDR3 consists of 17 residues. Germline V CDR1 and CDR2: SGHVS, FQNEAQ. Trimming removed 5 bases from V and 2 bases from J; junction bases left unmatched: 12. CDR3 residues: CASSPRASGPSTDTQYF. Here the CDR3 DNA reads TGTGCCAGCAGCCCGCGTGCTAGCGGGCCTTCCACAGATACGCAGTATTTT.

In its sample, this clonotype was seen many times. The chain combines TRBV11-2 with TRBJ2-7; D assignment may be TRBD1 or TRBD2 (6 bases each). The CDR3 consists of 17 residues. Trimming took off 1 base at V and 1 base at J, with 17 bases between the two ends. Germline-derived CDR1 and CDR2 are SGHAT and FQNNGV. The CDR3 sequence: CASSLGTGGGPSYEQYF. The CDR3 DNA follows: TGTGCCAGCAGCTTAGGCACAGGAGGGGGGCCGTCCTACGAGCAGTACTTC. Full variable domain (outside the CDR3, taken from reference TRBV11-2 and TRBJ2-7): EAGVAQSPRYKIIEKRQSVAFWCNPISGHATLYWYQQILGQGPKLLIQFQNNGVVDDSQLPKDRFSAERLKGVDSTLKIQPAKLEDSAVYLCASSLGTGGGPSYEQYFGPGTRLTVT.

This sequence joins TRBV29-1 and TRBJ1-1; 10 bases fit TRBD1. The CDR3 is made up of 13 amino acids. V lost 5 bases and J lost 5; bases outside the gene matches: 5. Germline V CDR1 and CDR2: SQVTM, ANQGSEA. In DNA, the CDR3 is TGCAGCGTTAAAAGGACAGGGGGGACTGAAGCTTTCTTT. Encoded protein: CSVKRTGGTEAFF. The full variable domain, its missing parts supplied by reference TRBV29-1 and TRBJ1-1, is SAVISQKPSRDICQRGTSLTIQCQVDSQVTMMFWYRQQPGQSLTLIATANQGSEATYESGFVIDKFPISRPNLTFSTLTVSNMSPEDSSIYLCSVKRTGGTEAFFGQGTRLTVV.

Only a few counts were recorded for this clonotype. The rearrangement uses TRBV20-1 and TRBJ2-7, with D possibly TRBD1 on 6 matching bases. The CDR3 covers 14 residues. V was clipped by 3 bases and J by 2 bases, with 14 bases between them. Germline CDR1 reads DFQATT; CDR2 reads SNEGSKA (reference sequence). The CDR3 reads CSASRRGQAYEQYF. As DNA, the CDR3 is TGCAGTGCTAGTCGCAGGGGCCAAGCCTACGAGCAGTACTTC.

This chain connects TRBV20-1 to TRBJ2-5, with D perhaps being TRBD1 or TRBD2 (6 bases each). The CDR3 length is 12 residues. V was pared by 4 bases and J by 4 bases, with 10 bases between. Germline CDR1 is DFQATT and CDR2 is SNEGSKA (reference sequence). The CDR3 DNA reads TGCAGTGCTAAAAGGGGGGTAGAGACCCAGTACTTC. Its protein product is CSAKRGVETQYF.

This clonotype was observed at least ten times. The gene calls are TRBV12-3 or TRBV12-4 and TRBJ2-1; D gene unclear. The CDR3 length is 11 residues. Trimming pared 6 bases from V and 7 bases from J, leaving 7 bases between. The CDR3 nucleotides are TGTGCCAGCAGAGACATAAATGAGCAGTTCTTC. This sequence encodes CASRDINEQFF.

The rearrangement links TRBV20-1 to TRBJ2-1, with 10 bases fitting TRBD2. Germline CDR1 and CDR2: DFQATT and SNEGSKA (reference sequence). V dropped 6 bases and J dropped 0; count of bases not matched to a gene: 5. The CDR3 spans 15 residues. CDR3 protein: CSARTSGFSYNEQFF. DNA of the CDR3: TGCAGTGCCCGGACTAGCGGTTTCTCCTACAATGAGCAGTTCTTC.

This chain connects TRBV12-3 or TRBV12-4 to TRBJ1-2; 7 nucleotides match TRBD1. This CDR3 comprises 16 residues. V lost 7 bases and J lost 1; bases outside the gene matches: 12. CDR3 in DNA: TGTGCCAGCAACCCTGGGGACAGAATCCGTAACTATGGCTACACCTTC. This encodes CASNPGDRIRNYGYTF.

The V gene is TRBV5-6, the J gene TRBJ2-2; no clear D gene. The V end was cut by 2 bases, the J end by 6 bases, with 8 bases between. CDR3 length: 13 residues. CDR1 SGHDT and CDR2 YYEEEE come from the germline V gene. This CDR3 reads CASSFTRAGELFF. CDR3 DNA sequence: TGTGCCAGCAGCTTTACAAGGGCCGGGGAGCTGTTTTTT.

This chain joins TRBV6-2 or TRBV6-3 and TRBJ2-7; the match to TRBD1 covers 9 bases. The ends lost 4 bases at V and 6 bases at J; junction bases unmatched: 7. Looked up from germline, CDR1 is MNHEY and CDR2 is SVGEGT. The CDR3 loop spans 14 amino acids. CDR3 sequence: CASSLGQGIGEQYF. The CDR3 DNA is TGTGCCAGCAGTTTAGGACAGGGGATCGGCGAGCAGTACTTC.

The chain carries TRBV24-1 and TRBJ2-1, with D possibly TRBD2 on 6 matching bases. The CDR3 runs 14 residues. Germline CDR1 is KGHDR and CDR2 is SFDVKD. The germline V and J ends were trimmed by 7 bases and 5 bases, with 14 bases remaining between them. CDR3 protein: CATRGTGSNNEQFF. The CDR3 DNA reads TGTGCCACCAGGGGAACCGGGAGCAACAATGAGCAGTTCTTC.

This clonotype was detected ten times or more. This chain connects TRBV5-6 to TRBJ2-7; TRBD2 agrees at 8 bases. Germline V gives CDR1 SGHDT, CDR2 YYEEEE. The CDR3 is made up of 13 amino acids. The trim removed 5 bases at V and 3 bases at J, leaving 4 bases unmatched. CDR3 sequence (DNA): TGTGCCAGCAGTTCCGGGACTAGCTACGAGCAGTACTTC. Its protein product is CASSSGTSYEQYF.

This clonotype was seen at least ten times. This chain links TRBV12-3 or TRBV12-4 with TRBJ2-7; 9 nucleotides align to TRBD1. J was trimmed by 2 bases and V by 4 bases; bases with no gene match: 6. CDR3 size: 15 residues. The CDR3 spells CASSSTGTGTYEQYF. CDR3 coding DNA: TGTGCCAGCAGTTCAACCGGGACAGGGACCTACGAGCAGTACTTC.

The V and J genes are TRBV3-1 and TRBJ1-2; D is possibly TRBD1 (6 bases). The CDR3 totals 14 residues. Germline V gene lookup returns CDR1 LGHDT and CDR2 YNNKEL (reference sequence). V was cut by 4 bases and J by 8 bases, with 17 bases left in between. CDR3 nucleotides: TGTGCCAGCAGCCCGGGATCGGGCAGGGGAGGCTACACCTTC. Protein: CASSPGSGRGGYTF.

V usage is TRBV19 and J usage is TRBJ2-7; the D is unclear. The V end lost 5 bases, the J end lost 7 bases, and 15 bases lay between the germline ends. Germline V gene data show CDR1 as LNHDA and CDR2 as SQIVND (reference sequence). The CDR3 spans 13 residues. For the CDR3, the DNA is TGTGCCAGTAGTCTCGGCCCCGGACGGGAGCAGTACTTC. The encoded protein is CASSLGPGREQYF.

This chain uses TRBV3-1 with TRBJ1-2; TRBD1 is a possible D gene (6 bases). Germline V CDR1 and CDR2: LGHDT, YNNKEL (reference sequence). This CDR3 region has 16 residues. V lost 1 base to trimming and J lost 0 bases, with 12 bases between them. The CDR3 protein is CASSQGATGSNYGYTF. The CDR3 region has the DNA TGTGCCAGCAGCCAAGGTGCGACAGGATCTAACTATGGCTACACCTTC.